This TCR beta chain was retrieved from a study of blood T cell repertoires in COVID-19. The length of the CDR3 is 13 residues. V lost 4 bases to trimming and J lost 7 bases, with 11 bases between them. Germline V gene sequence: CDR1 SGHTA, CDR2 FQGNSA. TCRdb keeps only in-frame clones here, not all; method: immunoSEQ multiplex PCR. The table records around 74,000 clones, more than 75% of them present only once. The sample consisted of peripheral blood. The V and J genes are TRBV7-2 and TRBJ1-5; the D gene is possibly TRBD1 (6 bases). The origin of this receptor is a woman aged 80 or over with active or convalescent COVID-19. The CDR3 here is CASSSRDTQPQHF. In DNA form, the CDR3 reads TGTGCCAGCAGCTCCCGGGACACGCAGCCCCAGCATTTT.